This record looks at one TCR beta chain sequence and its context. Antigen specificity is unknown. V was clipped by 3 bases and J by 1 base, with 9 bases between them. The CDR3 has 14 amino acids. The germline CDR1 and CDR2 sequences are SEHNR and FQNEAQ (reference sequence). These data are taken from a study of cytomegalovirus exposure and HLA in healthy donors. Researchers ran the PCR with 60 Vbeta and 13 Jbeta primers. Libraries were prepared by immunoSEQ multiplex PCR; TCRdb keeps only in-frame clonotypes and omits some of them. The sample consists of about 210,000 clones, around four fifths of them appearing once. Study-wide results and limits: Using a false discovery rate of 0.05, a later analysis showed that 15,000 to 20,000 TCR beta sequences were associated with HLA alleles. Analysis was performed later, and it showed HLA-associated TCR beta chains to be more clonally expanded than equally common others. Both high specificity and high sensitivity reportedly marked the classifier's diagnosis of cytomegalovirus status. Researchers reported that three CMV-associated chains were confirmed in vitro as CMV antigen-specific.

Sequencing input: PBMCs. This chain uses TRBV7-9 with TRBJ1-2; D is uncertain. This clonotype was obtained from a woman in her forties or fifties in good health and CMV-seropositive. CDR3 protein: CASSFTEINYGYTF. The CDR3 DNA is TGTGCCAGCAGCTTTACTGAGATTAACTATGGCTACACCTTC. The full variable domain, with the rest looked up from reference TRBV7-9 and TRBJ1-2, is DTGVSQNPRHKITKRGQNVTFRCDPISEHNRLYWYRQTLGQGPEFLTYFQNEAQLEKSRLLSDRFSAERPKGSFSTLEIQRTEQGDSAMYLCASSFTEINYGYTFGSGTRLTVV.